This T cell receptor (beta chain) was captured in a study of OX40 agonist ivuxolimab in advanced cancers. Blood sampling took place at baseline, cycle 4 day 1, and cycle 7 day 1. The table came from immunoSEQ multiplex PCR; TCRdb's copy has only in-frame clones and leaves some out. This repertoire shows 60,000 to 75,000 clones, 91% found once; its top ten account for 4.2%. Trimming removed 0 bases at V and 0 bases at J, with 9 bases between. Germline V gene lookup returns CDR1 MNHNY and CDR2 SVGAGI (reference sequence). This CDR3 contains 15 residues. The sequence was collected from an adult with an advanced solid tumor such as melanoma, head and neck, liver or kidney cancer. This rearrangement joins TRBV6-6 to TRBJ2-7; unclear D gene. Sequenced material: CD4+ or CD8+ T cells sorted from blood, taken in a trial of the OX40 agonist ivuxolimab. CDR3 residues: CASSYSNTDSYEQYV. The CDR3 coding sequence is TGTGCCAGCAGTTACTCGAATACAGACTCCTACGAGCAGTACGTC.